This T cell receptor (beta chain) is drawn from a study of blood T cells in healthy people across ages. The germline CDR1 and CDR2 sequences are SEHNR and FQNEAQ (reference sequence). This CDR3 has 14 amino acids. The germline V and J ends were trimmed by 5 bases and 3 bases, with 13 bases remaining between them. At least 5 micrograms of total RNA were extracted per sample. Primed by a sample-barcoded 5' primer and a J-beta primer mix, a second PCR proceeded for 7 to 11 cycles. Each CDR3 protein is one row after TCRdb ran MiXCR on the 5' RACE reads. The sample holds some 920,000 distinct CDR3 sequences, approximately 50% seen once. This clonotype appeared once.

The source is an older woman in good health. The chain couples TRBV7-9 to TRBJ1-1; no clear D. The material sequenced was blood. Written as DNA, the CDR3 is TGTGCCAGCAGCGTGGTTGTGGCGGACACTGAAGCTTTCTTT. This translates into CASSVVVADTEAFF.